This T cell receptor beta chain was sequenced during a study of blood T cell repertoires in COVID-19. Study as a whole: There were acute and convalescent COVID-19 samples, and they came from the United States, Italy and Spain. T cells, B-cell-depleted T cells, or PBMCs provided the cDNA or gDNA that served as material.

Authors' analysis steps: Amplification of reference gene primers provided the estimated nucleated cell counts. TCRdb keeps only in-frame clones here, not all; method: immunoSEQ multiplex PCR. V and J calls and clone size are those listed in that table; D and trimming were worked out from the DNA. The data hold 150,000 to 200,000 clones, with around 83% observed a single time. The germline V gene has CDR1 SGDLS and CDR2 YYNGEE. The junction had 7 bases not matched to a gene; V was cut back by 3 bases and J by 3 bases. This CDR3 contains 16 residues. Enrollment of patients from Seattle took place during active infection, with longitudinal follow-up.

The source material was peripheral blood. This TCR derives from a woman aged 70 to 79 with COVID-19, enrolled during active disease. This chain uses TRBV9 with TRBJ2-3; the match to TRBD2 covers 10 bases. The CDR3 spells CASSAYSGRLTDTQYF. CDR3 coding DNA: TGTGCCAGCAGCGCCTATAGCGGGAGGCTGACAGATACGCAGTATTTT. The full variable domain, its missing parts supplied by reference TRBV9 and TRBJ2-3, is DSGVTQTPKHLITATGQRVTLRCSPRSGDLSVYWYQQSLDQGLQFLIQYYNGEERAKGNILERFSAQQFPDLHSELNLSSLELGDSALYFCASSAYSGRLTDTQYFGPGTRLTVL.